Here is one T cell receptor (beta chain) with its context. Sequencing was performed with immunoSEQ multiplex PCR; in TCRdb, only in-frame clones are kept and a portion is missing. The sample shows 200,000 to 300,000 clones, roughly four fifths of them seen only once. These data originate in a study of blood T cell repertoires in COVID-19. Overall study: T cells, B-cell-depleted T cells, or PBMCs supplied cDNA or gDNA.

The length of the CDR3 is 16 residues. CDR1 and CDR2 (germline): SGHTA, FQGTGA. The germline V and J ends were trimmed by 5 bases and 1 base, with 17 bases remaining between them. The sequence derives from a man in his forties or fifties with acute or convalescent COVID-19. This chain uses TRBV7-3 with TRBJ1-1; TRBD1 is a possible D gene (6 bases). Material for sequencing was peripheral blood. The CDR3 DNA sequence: TGTGCCAGCAGCAATAGCCCGACAGGTCGGAACACTGAAGCTTTCTTT. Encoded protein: CASSNSPTGRNTEAFF. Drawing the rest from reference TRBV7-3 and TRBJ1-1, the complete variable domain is GAGVSQTPSNKVTEKGKYVELRCDPISGHTALYWYRQSLGQGPEFLIYFQGTGAADDSGLPNDRFFAVRPEGSVSTLKIQRTERGDSAVYLCASSNSPTGRNTEAFFGQGTRLTVV.